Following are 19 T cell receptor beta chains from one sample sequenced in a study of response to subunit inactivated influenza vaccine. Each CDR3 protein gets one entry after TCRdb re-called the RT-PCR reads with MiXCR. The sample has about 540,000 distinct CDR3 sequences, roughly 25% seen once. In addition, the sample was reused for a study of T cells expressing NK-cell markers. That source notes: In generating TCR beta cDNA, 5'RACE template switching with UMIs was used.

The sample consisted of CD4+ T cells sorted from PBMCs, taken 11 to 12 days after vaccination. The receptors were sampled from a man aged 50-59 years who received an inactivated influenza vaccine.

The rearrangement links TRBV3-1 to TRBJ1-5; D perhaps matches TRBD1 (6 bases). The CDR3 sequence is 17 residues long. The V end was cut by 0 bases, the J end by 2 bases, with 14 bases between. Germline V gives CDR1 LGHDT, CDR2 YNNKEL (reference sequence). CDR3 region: CASSQDNDRSGNQPQHF. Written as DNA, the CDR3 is TGTGCCAGCAGCCAAGACAATGACAGGTCTGGCAATCAGCCCCAGCATTTT.

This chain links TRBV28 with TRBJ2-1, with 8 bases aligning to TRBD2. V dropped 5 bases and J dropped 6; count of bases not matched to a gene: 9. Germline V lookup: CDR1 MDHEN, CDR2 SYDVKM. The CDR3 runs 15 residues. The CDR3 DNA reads TGTGCCAGCAGTATACCCGGGACTAGAGTCAATGAGCAGTTCTTC. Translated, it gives CASSIPGTRVNEQFF. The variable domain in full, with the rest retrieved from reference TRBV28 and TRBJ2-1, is DVKVTQSSRYLVKRTGEKVFLECVQDMDHENMFWYRQDPGLGLRLIYFSYDVKMKEKGDIPEGYSVSREKKERFSLILESASTNQTSMYLCASSIPGTRVNEQFFGPGTRLTVL.

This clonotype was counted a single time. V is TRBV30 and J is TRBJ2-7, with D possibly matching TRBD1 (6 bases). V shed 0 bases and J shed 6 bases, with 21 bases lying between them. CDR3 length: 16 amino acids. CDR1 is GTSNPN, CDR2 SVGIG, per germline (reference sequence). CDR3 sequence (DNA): TGTGCCTGGAGTGTAGTAGGGCAGGGGCCCTACCGCGAGCAGTACTTC. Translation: CAWSVVGQGPYREQYF.

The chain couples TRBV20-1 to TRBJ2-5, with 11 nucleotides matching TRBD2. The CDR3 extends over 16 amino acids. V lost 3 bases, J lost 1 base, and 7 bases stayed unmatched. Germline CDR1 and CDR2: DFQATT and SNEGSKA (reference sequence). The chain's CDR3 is CSASGLAGGTQETQYF. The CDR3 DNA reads TGCAGTGCTAGTGGCCTAGCGGGGGGCACCCAAGAGACCCAGTACTTC.

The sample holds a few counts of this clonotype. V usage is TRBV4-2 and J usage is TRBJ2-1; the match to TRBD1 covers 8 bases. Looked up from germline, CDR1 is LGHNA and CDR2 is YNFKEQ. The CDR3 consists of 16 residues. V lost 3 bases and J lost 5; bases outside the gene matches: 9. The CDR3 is CASSQESRGPHNEQFF. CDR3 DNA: TGTGCCAGCAGCCAGGAGAGCAGGGGGCCCCACAATGAGCAGTTCTTC.

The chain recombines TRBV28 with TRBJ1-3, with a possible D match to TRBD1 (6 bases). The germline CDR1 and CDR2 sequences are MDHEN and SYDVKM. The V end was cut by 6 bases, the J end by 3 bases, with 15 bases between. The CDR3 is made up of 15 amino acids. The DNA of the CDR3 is TGTGCCAGCAGCTGGACGTCAGGGGTTGGAAACACCATATATTTT. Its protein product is CASSWTSGVGNTIYF. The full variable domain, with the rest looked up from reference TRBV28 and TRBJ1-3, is DVKVTQSSRYLVKRTGEKVFLECVQDMDHENMFWYRQDPGLGLRLIYFSYDVKMKEKGDIPEGYSVSREKKERFSLILESASTNQTSMYLCASSWTSGVGNTIYFGEGSWLTVV.

The DNA of the CDR3 is TGCGCCAGCAGTGAAGGACAGGGGGTAGTATATACGCAGTATTTT. Translated, it gives CASSEGQGVVYTQYF. V and J are TRBV5-1 and TRBJ2-3; 10 bases fit TRBD1. In germline, CDR1 is SGHRS, CDR2 YFSETQ. This CDR3 comprises 15 residues. V lost 5 bases, J lost 7 bases, and 10 bases stayed unmatched.

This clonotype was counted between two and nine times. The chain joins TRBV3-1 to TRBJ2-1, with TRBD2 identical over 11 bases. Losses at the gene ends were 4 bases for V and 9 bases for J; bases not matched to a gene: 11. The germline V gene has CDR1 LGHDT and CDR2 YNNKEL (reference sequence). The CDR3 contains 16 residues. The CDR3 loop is CASSPSSGRTQAEQFF. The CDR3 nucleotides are TGTGCCAGCAGCCCCTCTAGCGGGAGGACTCAGGCTGAGCAGTTCTTC.

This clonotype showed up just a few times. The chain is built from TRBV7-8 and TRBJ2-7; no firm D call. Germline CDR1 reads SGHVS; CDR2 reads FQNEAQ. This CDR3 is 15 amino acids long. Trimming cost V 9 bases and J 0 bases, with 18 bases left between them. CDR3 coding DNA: TGTGCCAGTTCTTCGGAGAATAAAAACTCCTACGAGCAGTACTTC. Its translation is CASSSENKNSYEQYF.

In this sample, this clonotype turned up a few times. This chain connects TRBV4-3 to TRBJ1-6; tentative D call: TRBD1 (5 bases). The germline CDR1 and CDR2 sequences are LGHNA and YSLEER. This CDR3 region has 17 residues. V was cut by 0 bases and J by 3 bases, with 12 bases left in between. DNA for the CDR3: TGCGCCAGCAGCCAAGATCTACCCGGGGGCTATAATTCACCCCTCCACTTT. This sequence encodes CASSQDLPGGYNSPLHF.

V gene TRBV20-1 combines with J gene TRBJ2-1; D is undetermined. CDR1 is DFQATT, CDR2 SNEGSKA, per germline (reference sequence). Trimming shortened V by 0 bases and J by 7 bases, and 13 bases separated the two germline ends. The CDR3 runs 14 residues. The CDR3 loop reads CSARDTGLTNEQFF. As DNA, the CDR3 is TGCAGTGCTAGAGATACGGGCCTGACTAATGAGCAGTTCTTC.

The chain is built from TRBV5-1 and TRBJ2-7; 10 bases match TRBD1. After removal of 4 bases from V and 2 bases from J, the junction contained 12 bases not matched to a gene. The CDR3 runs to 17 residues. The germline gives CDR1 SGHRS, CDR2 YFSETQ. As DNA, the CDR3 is TGCGCCAGCAGCCCCGCAGGGGGACAGGGGACGGCCTACGAGCAGTACTTC. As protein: CASSPAGGQGTAYEQYF.

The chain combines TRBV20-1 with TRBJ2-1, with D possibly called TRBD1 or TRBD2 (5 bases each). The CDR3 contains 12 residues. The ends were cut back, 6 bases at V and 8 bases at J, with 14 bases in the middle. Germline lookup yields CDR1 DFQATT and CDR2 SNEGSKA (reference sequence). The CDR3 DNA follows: TGCAGTGCGAAGAGGGGTGTGGATGAGCAGTTCTTC. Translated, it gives CSAKRGVDEQFF.

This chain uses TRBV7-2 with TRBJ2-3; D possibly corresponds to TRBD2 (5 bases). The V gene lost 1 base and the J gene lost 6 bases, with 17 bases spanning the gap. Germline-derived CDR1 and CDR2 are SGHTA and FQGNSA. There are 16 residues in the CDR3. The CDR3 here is CASSLVGKSGRDTQYF. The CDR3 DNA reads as TGTGCCAGCAGCTTAGTCGGGAAGTCAGGACGGGATACGCAGTATTTT.

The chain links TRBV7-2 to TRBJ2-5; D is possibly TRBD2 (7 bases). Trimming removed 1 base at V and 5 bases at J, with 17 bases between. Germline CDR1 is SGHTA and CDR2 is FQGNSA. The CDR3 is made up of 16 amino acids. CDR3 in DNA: TGTGCCAGCAGCTTAGTGGCGGGGGCGGTTAGGGAGACCCAGTACTTC. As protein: CASSLVAGAVRETQYF.

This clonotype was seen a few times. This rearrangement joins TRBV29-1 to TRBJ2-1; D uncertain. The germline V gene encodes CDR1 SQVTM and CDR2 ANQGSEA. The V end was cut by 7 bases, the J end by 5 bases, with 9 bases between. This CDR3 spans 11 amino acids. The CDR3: CSATAHNEQFF. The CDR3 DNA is TGCAGCGCCACAGCACACAATGAGCAGTTCTTC.

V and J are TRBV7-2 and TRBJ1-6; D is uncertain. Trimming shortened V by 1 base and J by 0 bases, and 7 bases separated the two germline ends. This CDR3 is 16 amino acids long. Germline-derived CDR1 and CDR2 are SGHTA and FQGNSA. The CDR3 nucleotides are TGTGCCAGCAGCTTAGTGGGGAGCTCCTATAATTCACCCCTCCACTTT. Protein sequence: CASSLVGSSYNSPLHF. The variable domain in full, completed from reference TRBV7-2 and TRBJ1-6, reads GAGVSQSPSNKVTEKGKDVELRCDPISGHTALYWYRQSLGQGLEFLIYFQGNSAPDKSGLPSDRFSAERTGGSVSTLTIQRTQQEDSAVYLCASSLVGSSYNSPLHFGNGTRLTVT.

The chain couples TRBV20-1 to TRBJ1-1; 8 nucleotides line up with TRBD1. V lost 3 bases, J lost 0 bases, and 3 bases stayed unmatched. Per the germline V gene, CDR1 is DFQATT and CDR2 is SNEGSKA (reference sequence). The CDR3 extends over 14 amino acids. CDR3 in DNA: TGCAGTGCTAGGAGGGGACAGGTGAACACTGAAGCTTTCTTT. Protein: CSARRGQVNTEAFF.

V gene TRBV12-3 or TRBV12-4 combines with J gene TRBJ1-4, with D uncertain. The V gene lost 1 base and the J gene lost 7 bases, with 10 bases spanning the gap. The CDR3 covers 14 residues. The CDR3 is CASSLGGIAEKLFF. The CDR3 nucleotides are TGTGCCAGCAGTTTAGGAGGGATCGCTGAAAAACTGTTTTTT.